This T cell receptor beta chain was found in a study of post-analysis software for immune sequencing data (dated by TCRdb to between 2015 and 2016). About the full investigation: Relapsing-remitting, secondary progressive and progressive-relapsing multiple sclerosis were recorded as disease courses, and subtype annotation was lacking for some patients. A subset of samples was prepared in parallel using single-end sample barcoding, then pooled and co-amplified after Illumina adapter ligation. The multiple sclerosis patient repertoires were compared with roughly twelve previously published healthy control repertoires from donors aged about 6 to 26 years. Paper-wide results and their limitations: Direct clustering with F measure revealed strong co-clustering of samples prepared in the same batch, which led to a batch-effect correction. Significantly lower normalized Chao1 diversity was found in multiple sclerosis patients than in controls, suggesting substantial peripheral T-cell clonal expansion. The multiple sclerosis patient group was slightly younger than the control group. Significantly higher frequencies in patients than in controls were found for roughly 5 TRBV segments, including TRBV5-6, TRBV5-1 and TRBV20-1.

Libraries were made using PCR. TCRdb names Illumina HiSeq 2500 as the instrument used. Unique molecular identifiers were incorporated into TCR beta cDNA libraries to reduce PCR and sequencing biases. Every 1 to 10 million input T cells yielded approximately 500,000 cDNA molecules, meaning each molecule approximated one T cell. Patient libraries were prepared and sequenced with the same protocol used for the earlier healthy control dataset. Samples belonging to the same batch were prepared together, multiplexed and sequenced on a shared HiSeq lane. Concerning the study's data processing: Raw barcoded reads were processed with MIGEC, discarding single-read molecular identifier groups before consensus assembly and CDR3 extraction. VDJtools was used for post-analysis of the clonotype tables, with diversity normalized by down-sampling every dataset to the smallest sample size. In repertoire overlap clustering, CDR3 amino acid sequences, but not nucleotide sequences, were matched to correct batch-related cross-sample contamination. TCRdb trimmed the raw reads at Q25, called clones with MiXCR and kept productive beta chains. Entries are consolidated by CDR3 protein sequence, retaining the most common genes and DNA. The V and J calls, along with clone size, are taken from TCRdb and not from the paper's own processing. For this sample the table gives roughly 870,000 distinct CDR3 sequences, of which roughly half were detected only once. The ten largest clones add up to roughly 4.4% of the sample.

The germline ends are 24 bases apart after V is trimmed by 5 bases and J by 13 bases. The CDR3 covers 15 residues, taking in both the cysteine and the phenylalanine. Only the CDR3 region is kept as DNA, spanning 45 bases read in frame from base 1. The germline V gene provides CDR1 MNHEY and CDR2 SVGAGI. To demonstrate the VDJtools post-analysis software, TCR beta repertoires were profiled from the peripheral blood of more than ten young patients with multiple sclerosis. The multiple sclerosis patients were children and adolescents between roughly 6 and 15 years of age. Concerning this clonotype: Which antigen it targets is not known. Per-base quality was not reported, and no clone a single base away is much larger than it.

The chain joins TRBV6-5 to TRBJ2-4; TRBD1 is a weak D gene call, 6 bases matching. Sequencing was done on a sample of blood. This clonotype originated in a girl aged 5 to 17 with multiple sclerosis. The DNA is as follows: TGTGCCAGCAGTAGGAACGGGGAAGGGTCAGGGGAGCAGTACTTC. This codes for CASSRNGEGSGEQYF.